This T cell receptor beta chain was recovered during a study of cytomegalovirus exposure and HLA in healthy donors. PCR amplification relied on 60 Vbeta primers (plus 13 Jbeta primers). Clones were sequenced by immunoSEQ multiplex PCR, and TCRdb holds only the in-frame ones, with some missing. This table holds about 130,000 clones, more than 70% found once. The V and J ends lost 5 bases and 2 bases, in that order; junction bases with no gene match: 9. Germline CDR1 and CDR2: SGDLS and YYNGEE. The CDR3 contains 16 residues. Points on this clone: Its antigen is as yet unknown.

Study-level points and caveats: Donor immune exposure was known only as CMV serostatus. Follow-up analysis later connected one missense variant in DCLRE1C with trimming of TCR beta V- and J-genes.

The TCR sequence derives from a man in his forties in good health and CMV-seronegative. What was sequenced was PBMCs. V is TRBV9 and J is TRBJ2-2; 7 bases match TRBD1. The CDR3 spells CASSAYDRANTGELFF. CDR3 in DNA: TGTGCCAGCAGTGCATACGACAGGGCAAACACCGGGGAGCTGTTTTTT.